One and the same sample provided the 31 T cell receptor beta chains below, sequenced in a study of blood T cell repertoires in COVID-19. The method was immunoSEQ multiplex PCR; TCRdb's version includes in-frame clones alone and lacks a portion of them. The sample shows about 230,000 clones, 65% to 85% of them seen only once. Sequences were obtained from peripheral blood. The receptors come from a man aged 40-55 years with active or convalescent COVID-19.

CDR3 residues: CASSAYSGANVLTF. The CDR3 DNA reads TGTGCCAGCAGCGCGTACTCTGGGGCCAACGTCCTGACTTTC. The chain carries TRBV6-2 or TRBV6-3 and TRBJ2-6, with D uncertain. The ends were cut back, 6 bases at V and 0 bases at J, with 6 bases in the middle. The CDR3 extends over 14 amino acids. Germline V lookup: CDR1 MNHEY, CDR2 SVGEGT.

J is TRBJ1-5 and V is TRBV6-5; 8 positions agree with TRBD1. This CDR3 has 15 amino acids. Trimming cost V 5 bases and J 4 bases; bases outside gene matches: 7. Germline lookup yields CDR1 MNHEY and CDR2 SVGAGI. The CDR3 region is CASSPDRGGNQPQHF. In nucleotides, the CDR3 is TGTGCCAGCAGTCCAGACAGGGGCGGGAATCAGCCCCAGCATTTT.

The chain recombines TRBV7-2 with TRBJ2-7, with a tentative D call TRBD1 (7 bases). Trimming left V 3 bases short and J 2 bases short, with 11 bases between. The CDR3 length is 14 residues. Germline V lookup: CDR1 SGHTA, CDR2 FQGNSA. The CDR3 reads CASSFGGGPYEQYF. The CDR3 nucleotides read TGTGCCAGCAGCTTCGGAGGGGGCCCCTACGAGCAGTACTTC.

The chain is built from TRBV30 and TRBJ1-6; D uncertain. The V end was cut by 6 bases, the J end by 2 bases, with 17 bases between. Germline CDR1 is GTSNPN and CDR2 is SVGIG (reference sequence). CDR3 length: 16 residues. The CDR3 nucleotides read TGTGCCTGCCCTGGCTCGGGGTACGCCTATAATTCACCCCTCCACTTT. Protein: CACPGSGYAYNSPLHF.

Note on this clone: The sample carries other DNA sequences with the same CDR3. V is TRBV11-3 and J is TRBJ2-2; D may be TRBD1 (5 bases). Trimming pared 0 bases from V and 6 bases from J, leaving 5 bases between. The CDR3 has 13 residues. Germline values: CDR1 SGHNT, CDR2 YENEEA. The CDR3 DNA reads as TGTGCCAGCAGCTTAGAAGGGGCCGGGGAGCTGTTTTTT. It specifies CASSLEGAGELFF.

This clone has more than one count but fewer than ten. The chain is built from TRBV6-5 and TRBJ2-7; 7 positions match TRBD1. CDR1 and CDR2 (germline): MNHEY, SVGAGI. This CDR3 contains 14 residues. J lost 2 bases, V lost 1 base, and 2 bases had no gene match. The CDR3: CASSYYRGPYEQYF. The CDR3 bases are TGTGCCAGCAGTTACTACAGGGGACCCTACGAGCAGTACTTC.

CDR3 in amino acids: CASSVGGLGFSNTEAFF. The CDR3 DNA is TGTGCCAGCAGTGTAGGGGGCCTCGGATTCTCGAACACTGAAGCTTTCTTT. The V and J genes are TRBV27 and TRBJ1-1; the match to TRBD1 covers 7 bases. Germline CDR1 reads MNHEY; CDR2 reads SMNVEV (reference sequence). There are 17 residues in the CDR3. After removal of 5 bases from V and 1 base from J, the junction contained 13 bases not matched to a gene.

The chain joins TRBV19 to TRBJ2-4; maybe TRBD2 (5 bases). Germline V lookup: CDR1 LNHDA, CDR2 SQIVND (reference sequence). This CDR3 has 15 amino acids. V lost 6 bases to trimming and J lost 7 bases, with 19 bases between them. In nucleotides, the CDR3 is TGTGCCAGTAGCCCTACACGAGGGTATTGGAACATTCAGTACTTC. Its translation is CASSPTRGYWNIQYF. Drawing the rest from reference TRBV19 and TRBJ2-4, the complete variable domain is DGGITQSPKYLFRKEGQNVTLSCEQNLNHDAMYWYRQDPGQGLRLIYYSQIVNDFQKGDIAEGYSVSREKKESFPLTVTSAQKNPTAFYLCASSPTRGYWNIQYFGAGTRLSVL.

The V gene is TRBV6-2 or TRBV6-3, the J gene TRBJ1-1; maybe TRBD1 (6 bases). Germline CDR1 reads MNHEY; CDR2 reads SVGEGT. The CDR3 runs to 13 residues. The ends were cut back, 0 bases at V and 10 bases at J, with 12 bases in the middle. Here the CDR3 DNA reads TGTGCCAGCAGTTACTCGGAACAGGGAGTAGCTTTCTTT. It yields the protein CASSYSEQGVAFF.

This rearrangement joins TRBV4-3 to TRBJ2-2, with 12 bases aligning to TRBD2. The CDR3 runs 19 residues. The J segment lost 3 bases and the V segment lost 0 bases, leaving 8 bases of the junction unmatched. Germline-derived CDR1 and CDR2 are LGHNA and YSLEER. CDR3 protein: CASSQDQILAGGYTGELFF. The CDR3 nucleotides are TGCGCCAGCAGCCAAGACCAAATTCTAGCGGGGGGGTACACCGGGGAGCTGTTTTTT.

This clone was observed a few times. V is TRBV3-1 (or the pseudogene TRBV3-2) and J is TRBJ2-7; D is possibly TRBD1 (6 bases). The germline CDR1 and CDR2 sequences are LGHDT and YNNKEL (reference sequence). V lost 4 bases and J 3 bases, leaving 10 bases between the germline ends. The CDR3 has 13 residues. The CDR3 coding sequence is TGTGCCAGCAGCCTGGGCAGGGGCTACGAGCAGTACTTC. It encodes CASSLGRGYEQYF.

CDR3 in amino acids: CASNQDGLGGTQYF. The DNA of the CDR3 is TGTGCCAGCAACCAGGACGGCCTGGGGGGGACCCAGTACTTC. The V and J genes are TRBV11-2 and TRBJ2-5; maybe TRBD2 (6 bases). The germline V gene encodes CDR1 SGHAT and CDR2 FQNNGV. Trimming shortened V by 7 bases and J by 7 bases, and 19 bases separated the two germline ends. The CDR3 length is 14 residues.

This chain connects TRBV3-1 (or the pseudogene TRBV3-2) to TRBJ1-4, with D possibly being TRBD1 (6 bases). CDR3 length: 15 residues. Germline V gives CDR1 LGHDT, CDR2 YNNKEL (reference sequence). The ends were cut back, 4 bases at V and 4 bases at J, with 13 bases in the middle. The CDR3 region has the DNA TGTGCCAGCAGCCCTCCAGGGGTGGTTAATGAAAAACTGTTTTTT. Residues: CASSPPGVVNEKLFF.

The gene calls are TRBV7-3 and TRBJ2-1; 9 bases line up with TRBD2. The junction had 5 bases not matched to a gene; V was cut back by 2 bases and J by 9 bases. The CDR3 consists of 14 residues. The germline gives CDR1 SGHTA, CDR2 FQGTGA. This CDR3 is CASSLGTSSGEQFF. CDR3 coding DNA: TGTGCCAGCAGCTTAGGGACTAGCTCGGGTGAGCAGTTCTTC.

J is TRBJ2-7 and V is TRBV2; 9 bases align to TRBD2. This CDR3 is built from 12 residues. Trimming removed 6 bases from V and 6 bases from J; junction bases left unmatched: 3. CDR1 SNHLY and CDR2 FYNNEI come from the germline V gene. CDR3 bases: TGTGCCAGCAGGTCGACTAGCGGCGAGCAGTACTTC. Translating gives CASRSTSGEQYF.

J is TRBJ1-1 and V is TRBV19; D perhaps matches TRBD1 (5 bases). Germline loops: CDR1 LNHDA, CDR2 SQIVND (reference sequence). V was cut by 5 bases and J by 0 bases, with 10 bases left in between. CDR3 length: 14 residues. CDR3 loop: CASSPGGLNTEAFF. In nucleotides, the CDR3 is TGTGCCAGTAGTCCCGGGGGTTTGAACACTGAAGCTTTCTTT.

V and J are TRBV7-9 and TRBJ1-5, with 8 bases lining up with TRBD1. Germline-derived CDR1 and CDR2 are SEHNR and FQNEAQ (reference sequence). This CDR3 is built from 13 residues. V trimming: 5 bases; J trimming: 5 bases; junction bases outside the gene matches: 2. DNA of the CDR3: TGTGCCAGCAGCACGACAGGGGATCAGCCCCAGCATTTT. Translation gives CASSTTGDQPQHF.

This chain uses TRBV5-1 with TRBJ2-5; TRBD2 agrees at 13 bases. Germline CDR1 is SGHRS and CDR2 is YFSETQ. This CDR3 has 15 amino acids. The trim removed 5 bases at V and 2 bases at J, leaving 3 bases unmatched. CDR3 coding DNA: TGCGCCAGCAGTGGGGGACTAGCGGGACAAGAGACCCAGTACTTC. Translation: CASSGGLAGQETQYF.

CDR3 in amino acids: CASSLADSRQPQHF. The CDR3 DNA sequence: TGTGCCAGCAGCTTAGCGGACAGCCGGCAGCCCCAGCATTTT. The V call is TRBV7-8, the J call TRBJ1-5, with D possibly matching TRBD1 (6 bases). Germline loops: CDR1 SGHVS, CDR2 FQNEAQ. This CDR3 has 14 amino acids. Trimming shortened V by 0 bases and J by 7 bases, and 10 bases separated the two germline ends.

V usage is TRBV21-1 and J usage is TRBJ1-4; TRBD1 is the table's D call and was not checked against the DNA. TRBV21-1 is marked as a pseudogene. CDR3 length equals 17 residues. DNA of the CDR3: TGTGCCAGCAGCAAAGCGAACAGTCCTTACCCAAATGAAAAACTGTTTTTT. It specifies CASSKANSPYPNEKLFF.

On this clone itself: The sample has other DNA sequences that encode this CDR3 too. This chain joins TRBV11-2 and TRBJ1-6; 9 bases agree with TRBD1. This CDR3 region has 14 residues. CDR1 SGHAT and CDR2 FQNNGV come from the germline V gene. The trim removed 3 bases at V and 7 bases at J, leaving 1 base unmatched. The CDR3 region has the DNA TGTGCCAGCAGCTTGGGACAGGGCAATTCACCCCTCCACTTT. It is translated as CASSLGQGNSPLHF. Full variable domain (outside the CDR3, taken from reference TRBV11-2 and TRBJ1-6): EAGVAQSPRYKIIEKRQSVAFWCNPISGHATLYWYQQILGQGPKLLIQFQNNGVVDDSQLPKDRFSAERLKGVDSTLKIQPAKLEDSAVYLCASSLGQGNSPLHFGNGTRLTVT.

The CDR3 reads CASSVGGPSAGANVLTF. DNA for the CDR3: TGTGCCAGCAGCGTAGGCGGCCCCTCGGCAGGGGCCAACGTCCTGACTTTC. The chain joins TRBV9 to TRBJ2-6; D gene unclear. The CDR3 is made up of 17 amino acids. Germline CDR1 and CDR2: SGDLS and YYNGEE. The V end lost 0 bases, the J end lost 4 bases, and 14 bases lay between the germline ends.

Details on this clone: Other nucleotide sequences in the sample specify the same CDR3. CDR3 protein: CSVRTGLYYGYTF. The DNA for the CDR3 is TGCAGCGTTCGGACAGGACTATACTATGGCTACACCTTC. This chain uses TRBV29-1 with TRBJ1-2, with 7 bases lining up with TRBD1. The CDR3 contains 13 residues. The V gene end was trimmed by 5 bases and the J gene end by 3 bases; junction bases not matched to a gene: 6. Per the germline V gene, CDR1 is SQVTM and CDR2 is ANQGSEA.

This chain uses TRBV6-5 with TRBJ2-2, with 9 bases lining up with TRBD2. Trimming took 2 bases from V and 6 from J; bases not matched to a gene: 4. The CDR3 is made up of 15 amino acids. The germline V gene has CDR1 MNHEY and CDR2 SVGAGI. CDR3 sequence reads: CASSYVVAGAGELFF. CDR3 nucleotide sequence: TGTGCCAGCAGTTACGTGGTAGCGGGGGCCGGGGAGCTGTTTTTT.

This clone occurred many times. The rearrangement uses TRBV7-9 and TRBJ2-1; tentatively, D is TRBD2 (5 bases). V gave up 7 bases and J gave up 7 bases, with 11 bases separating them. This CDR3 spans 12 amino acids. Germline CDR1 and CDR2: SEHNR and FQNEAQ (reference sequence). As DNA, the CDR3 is TGTGCCAGCACGGGAACGGGGAATGAGCAGTTCTTC. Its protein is CASTGTGNEQFF. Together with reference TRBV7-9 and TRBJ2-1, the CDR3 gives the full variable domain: DTGVSQNPRHKITKRGQNVTFRCDPISEHNRLYWYRQTLGQGPEFLTYFQNEAQLEKSRLLSDRFSAERPKGSFSTLEIQRTEQGDSAMYLCASTGTGNEQFFGPGTRLTVL.

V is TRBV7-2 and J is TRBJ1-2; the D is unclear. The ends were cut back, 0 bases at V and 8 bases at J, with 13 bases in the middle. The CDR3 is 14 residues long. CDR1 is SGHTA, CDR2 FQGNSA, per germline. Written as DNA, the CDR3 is TGTGCCAGCAGCTTAGCCCTACAAGGAGGCGGCTACACCTTC. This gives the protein CASSLALQGGGYTF.

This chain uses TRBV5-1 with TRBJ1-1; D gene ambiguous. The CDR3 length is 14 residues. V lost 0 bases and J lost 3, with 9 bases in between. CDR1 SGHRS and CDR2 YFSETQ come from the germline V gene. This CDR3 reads CASSLGQRHTEAFF. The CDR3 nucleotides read TGCGCCAGCAGCTTGGGTCAGCGGCACACTGAAGCTTTCTTT.

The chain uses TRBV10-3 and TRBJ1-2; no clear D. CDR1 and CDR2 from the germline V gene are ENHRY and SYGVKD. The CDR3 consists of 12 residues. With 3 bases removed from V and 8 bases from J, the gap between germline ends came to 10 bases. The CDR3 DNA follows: TGTGCCATCAGTGAAGAGGGAAGCGGCTACACCTTC. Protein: CAISEEGSGYTF.

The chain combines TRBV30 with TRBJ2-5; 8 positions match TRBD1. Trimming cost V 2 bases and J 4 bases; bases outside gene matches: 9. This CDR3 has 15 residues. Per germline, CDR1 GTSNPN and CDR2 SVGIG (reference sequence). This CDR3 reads CAWSHRTGTGETQYF. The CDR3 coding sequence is TGTGCCTGGAGTCACCGGACAGGGACGGGAGAGACCCAGTACTTC.

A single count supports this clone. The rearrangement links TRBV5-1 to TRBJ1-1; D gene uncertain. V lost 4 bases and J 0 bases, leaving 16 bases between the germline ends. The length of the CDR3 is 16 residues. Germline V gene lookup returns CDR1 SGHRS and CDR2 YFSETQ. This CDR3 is CASSPRSGPLNTEAFF. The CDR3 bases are TGCGCCAGCAGCCCACGGAGCGGGCCGCTGAACACTGAAGCTTTCTTT.

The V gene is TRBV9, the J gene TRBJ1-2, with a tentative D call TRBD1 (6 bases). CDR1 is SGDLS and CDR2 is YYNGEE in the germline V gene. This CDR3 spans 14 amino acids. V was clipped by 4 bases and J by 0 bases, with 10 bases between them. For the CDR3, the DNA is TGTGCCAGCAGCCCCCGACAGGCTAACTATGGCTACACCTTC. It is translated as CASSPRQANYGYTF.